The 22 T cell receptor beta chains in this list originate from one sample, sequenced in a study of control samples from healthy donors and cancer patients. The protocol was immunoSEQ multiplex PCR, while the TCRdb copy is restricted to in-frame clones and leaves out a portion. The data show 90,000 to 100,000 clones, roughly three quarters seen once. Material: blood. The receptor set was obtained from a woman aged 30 to 39 in good health.

This clone was seen only a few times. The chain uses TRBV3-1 (or the pseudogene TRBV3-2) and TRBJ2-3; maybe TRBD1 (6 bases). This CDR3 region has 15 residues. The germline gives CDR1 LGHDT, CDR2 YNNKEL (reference sequence). Trimming took off 2 bases at V and 2 bases at J, with 11 bases between the two ends. The CDR3 nucleotides read TGTGCCAGCAGCCAAAGAGCAGGGGACACAGATACGCAGTATTTT. This encodes CASSQRAGDTDTQYF.

The chain has TRBV7-6 and TRBJ2-5; 16 nucleotides line up with TRBD2. This CDR3 has 17 amino acids. The germline gives CDR1 SGHVS, CDR2 FNYEAQ. V trimming: 5 bases; J trimming: 5 bases; junction bases outside the gene matches: 8. CDR3 loop: CASSLGTSGGAVETQYF. The CDR3 DNA reads TGTGCCAGCAGCCTCGGGACTAGCGGGGGGGCCGTGGAGACCCAGTACTTC.

The rearrangement uses TRBV13 and TRBJ2-7; 7 bases match TRBD1. CDR1 and CDR2 from the germline V gene are PRHDT and FYEKMQ (reference sequence). J gave up 6 bases and V 1 base, and 6 bases lay outside the gene matches. The CDR3 is 14 amino acids. The CDR3 loop reads CASSLEGQGVEQYF. Written as DNA, the CDR3 is TGTGCCAGCAGCTTAGAAGGTCAGGGGGTCGAGCAGTACTTC.

This chain joins TRBV7-2 and TRBJ2-1; D is unclear. Trimming pared 5 bases from V and 4 bases from J, leaving 12 bases between. There are 14 residues in the CDR3. Germline assignment: CDR1 SGHTA and CDR2 FQGNSA. Written as DNA, the CDR3 is TGTGCCAGCAGCCCGAGTGGCTATTACAATGAGCAGTTCTTC. Protein: CASSPSGYYNEQFF.

The chain employs TRBV6-4 and TRBJ2-3, with TRBD1 matching over 8 bases. Trimming cost V 8 bases and J 4 bases; bases outside gene matches: 2. The CDR3 runs to 12 residues. Germline-derived CDR1 and CDR2 are MRHNA and SNTAGT. The CDR3 sequence: CASGQGSDTQYF. The CDR3 DNA reads TGTGCCAGCGGACAGGGTTCAGATACGCAGTATTTT.

The rearrangement links TRBV7-3 to TRBJ2-1; TRBD1 aligns across 7 bases. With V trimmed by 5 bases and J by 7 bases, 5 bases remained unmatched. The CDR3 totals 13 residues. Germline V gene data show CDR1 as SGHTA and CDR2 as FQGTGA. CDR3 amino acids: CASSPGTENEQFF. CDR3 bases: TGTGCCAGCAGCCCAGGGACAGAAAATGAGCAGTTCTTC.

The chain couples TRBV7-2 to TRBJ2-7; D remains ambiguous. The CDR3 totals 13 residues. V was pared by 5 bases and J by 5 bases, with 13 bases between. From germline, CDR1 is SGHTA and CDR2 FQGNSA. CDR3 coding DNA: TGTGCCAGCAGCCGTCGGACCCAGAACGAGCAGTACTTC. It is translated as CASSRRTQNEQYF. Variable domain in full (rest from reference TRBV7-2 and TRBJ2-7): GAGVSQSPSNKVTEKGKDVELRCDPISGHTALYWYRQSLGQGLEFLIYFQGNSAPDKSGLPSDRFSAERTGGSVSTLTIQRTQQEDSAVYLCASSRRTQNEQYFGPGTRLTVT.

The DNA for the CDR3 is TGTGCCAGCAGTCGGACAGGATATGGCTACACCTTC. This sequence encodes CASSRTGYGYTF. The rearrangement joins TRBV12-3 or TRBV12-4 to TRBJ1-2; 7 bases fit TRBD1. The CDR3 spans 12 residues. Trimming cost V 5 bases and J 5 bases; bases outside gene matches: 2.

This clone occurred a few times. The V gene is TRBV4-3, the J gene TRBJ2-5; TRBD2 matches at 9 bases. Per germline, CDR1 LGHNA and CDR2 YSLEER. J gave up 4 bases and V 8 bases, and 5 bases lay outside the gene matches. The CDR3 has 13 residues. CDR3 sequence: CASPKAGGETQYF. DNA for the CDR3: TGCGCCAGCCCCAAAGCGGGGGGAGAGACCCAGTACTTC.

This rearrangement joins TRBV5-6 to TRBJ2-7, with D possibly being TRBD1 or TRBD2 (6 bases each). From germline, CDR1 is SGHDT and CDR2 YYEEEE. The length of the CDR3 is 17 residues. Deletions cut 4 bases from V and 3 bases from J, with 23 bases between. The CDR3 bases are TGTGCCAGCAGCGAAGTGCCAGGGTCCAGGGGAGGCTACGAGCAGTACTTC. Protein product: CASSEVPGSRGGYEQYF.

This chain uses TRBV7-8 with TRBJ1-2; the D gene is possibly TRBD1 (6 bases). Germline assignment: CDR1 SGHVS and CDR2 FQNEAQ. Deletions cut 5 bases from V and 0 bases from J, with 16 bases between. The CDR3 extends over 16 amino acids. CDR3 in DNA: TGTGCCAGCAGCCAAAACAGGGTAATTTCTAACTATGGCTACACCTTC. The encoded protein is CASSQNRVISNYGYTF.

The rearrangement joins TRBV25-1 to TRBJ1-5, with D possibly being TRBD1 (5 bases). Germline assignment: CDR1 MGHDK and CDR2 SYGVNS. This CDR3 region has 13 residues. V was pared by 6 bases and J by 2 bases, with 8 bases between. CDR3 sequence (DNA): TGTGCCAGCAGAGGGACGGGCAATCAGCCCCAGCATTTT. Translating it yields CASRGTGNQPQHF.

CDR3 nucleotide sequence: TGTGCCAGTAGTATAGCAGGAAATGAGCAGTTCTTC. This encodes CASSIAGNEQFF. The chain couples TRBV19 to TRBJ2-1; D not certain. The ends were cut back, 1 base at V and 7 bases at J, with 5 bases in the middle. Germline-derived CDR1 and CDR2 are LNHDA and SQIVND (reference sequence). The CDR3 is 12 amino acids.

The chain has TRBV27 and TRBJ2-3, with a weak D call TRBD1 (8 bases). The germline CDR1 and CDR2 sequences are MNHEY and SMNVEV (reference sequence). V lost 4 bases and J lost 4, with 15 bases in between. This CDR3 contains 15 residues. CDR3 nucleotides: TGTGCCAGCAGTTACTGGACAGGGAGGGCAGATACGCAGTATTTT. This sequence encodes CASSYWTGRADTQYF.

The chain has TRBV6-6 and TRBJ1-1, with TRBD1 identical over 8 bases. Germline V CDR1 and CDR2: MNHNY, SVGAGI (reference sequence). V gave up 5 bases and J gave up 0 bases; unmatched junction bases: 11. The CDR3 totals 17 residues. CDR3 sequence (DNA): TGTGCCAGCAGTCGGAGGACAGGGACAACCATGAACACTGAAGCTTTCTTT. Translating it yields CASSRRTGTTMNTEAFF.

The CDR3 protein is CASRDRSYEQYF. CDR3 coding DNA: TGTGCCAGCAGGGACAGAAGCTACGAGCAGTACTTC. The V call is TRBV21-1, the J call TRBJ2-7; no DNA check was done on the table's D call, TRBD1. TRBV21-1 is labeled a pseudogene. The CDR3 has 12 amino acids.

The chain has TRBV9 and TRBJ1-3; TRBD1 agrees at 7 bases. V lost 3 bases and J lost 2; bases outside the gene matches: 2. The length of the CDR3 is 14 residues. Germline V lookup: CDR1 SGDLS, CDR2 YYNGEE. The CDR3 sequence is CASSAGTAGNTIYF. The CDR3 bases are TGTGCCAGCAGCGCTGGGACAGCTGGAAACACCATATATTTT. The full variable domain, rest sourced from reference TRBV9 and TRBJ1-3, is DSGVTQTPKHLITATGQRVTLRCSPRSGDLSVYWYQQSLDQGLQFLIQYYNGEERAKGNILERFSAQQFPDLHSELNLSSLELGDSALYFCASSAGTAGNTIYFGEGSWLTVV.

V gene TRBV11-2 combines with J gene TRBJ2-7, with D hard to call. The CDR3 spans 14 residues. CDR1 and CDR2 (germline): SGHAT, FQNNGV. V lost 5 bases, J lost 3 bases, and 14 bases lay in between. This chain's CDR3 is CASSPKVANYEQYF. In DNA, the CDR3 is TGTGCCAGCAGCCCGAAAGTGGCGAACTACGAGCAGTACTTC.

This clone was seen only a few times. The V gene is TRBV12-5, the J gene TRBJ2-4; perhaps TRBD1 as D (5 bases). V was cut by 1 base and J by 15 bases, with 13 bases left in between. This CDR3 is 12 amino acids long. The germline V gene encodes CDR1 LGHNT and CDR2 FRNRAP. DNA of the CDR3: TGTGCTAGTGGTTTGGAGACAGAGTCCCTGTACTTC. Protein: CASGLETESLYF.

The rearrangement links TRBV5-1 to TRBJ2-2, with TRBD1 identical over 7 bases. The germline CDR1 and CDR2 sequences are SGHRS and YFSETQ. The trim removed 0 bases at V and 6 bases at J, leaving 2 bases unmatched. CDR3 length: 14 amino acids. CDR3 region: CASSLGQGAGELFF. CDR3 bases: TGCGCCAGCAGCTTGGGGCAGGGGGCCGGGGAGCTGTTTTTT. Together with reference TRBV5-1 and TRBJ2-2, the CDR3 gives the full variable domain: KAGVTQTPRYLIKTRGQQVTLSCSPISGHRSVSWYQQTPGQGLQFLFEYFSETQRNKGNFPGRFSGRQFSNSRSEMNVSTLELGDSALYLCASSLGQGAGELFFGEGSRLTVL.

This chain joins TRBV10-3 and TRBJ2-3; either TRBD1 or TRBD2 may supply D (5 bases each). Germline loops: CDR1 ENHRY, CDR2 SYGVKD. Trimming removed 2 bases from V and 6 bases from J, with 9 bases in between. The CDR3 is 13 amino acids. CDR3 bases: TGTGCCATCAGTGAGAGGGGAGCGGATACGCAGTATTTT. Encoded protein: CAISERGADTQYF.

This chain links TRBV7-2 with TRBJ1-5; TRBD1 aligns across 9 bases. Trimming removed 1 base from V and 6 bases from J; junction bases left unmatched: 4. The CDR3 has 15 residues. Germline V gene data show CDR1 as SGHTA and CDR2 as FQGNSA. In DNA form, the CDR3 reads TGTGCCAGCAGCTTAGGGGGACAGGGTCTTCAGCCCCAGCATTTT. Translation: CASSLGGQGLQPQHF.